This TCR beta chain was recovered during a study of human T cells and chemical hapten exposure. Background on the study: 2% DPC applied to an approximately 2 cm by approximately 2 cm arm area sensitized donors. Across its 20 to 25 weeks, the study gave patients weekly diphenylcyclopropenone doses to the scalp.

Time point meaning: patch test 1, 2 weeks after DPC sensitization. Regarding treatment: therapeutic diphenylcyclopropenone sensitization with weekly scalp DPC. Trimming took 5 bases from V and 4 from J; bases not matched to a gene: 6. The CDR3 sequence is 15 residues long. The germline gives CDR1 MNHNY, CDR2 SVGAGI (reference sequence). Unique molecular identifiers were attached to individual cDNA molecules within the library. One entry per CDR3 protein results from TCRdb running MiXCR on the RACE reads. The sample has about 110,000 distinct CDR3 sequences; approximately 9.9% are singletons. Study results and caveats: Since the donors had alopecia, their immune response may not be the same as that of healthy people.

This clonotype appeared many times. The antigen is unknown. V gene TRBV6-6 combines with J gene TRBJ2-5; 11 positions agree with TRBD2. The TCR sequence derives from a woman aged 40 to 55 with alopecia areata. Some clones in this sample may be carry-over from other donors' samples. Sample: whole blood, taken in connection with sensitization to the hapten diphenylcyclopropenone (DPC). The CDR3 sequence: CASSRTSGLGETQYF. CDR3 sequence (DNA): TGTGCCAGCAGTAGGACTAGCGGGCTGGGAGAGACCCAGTACTTC.